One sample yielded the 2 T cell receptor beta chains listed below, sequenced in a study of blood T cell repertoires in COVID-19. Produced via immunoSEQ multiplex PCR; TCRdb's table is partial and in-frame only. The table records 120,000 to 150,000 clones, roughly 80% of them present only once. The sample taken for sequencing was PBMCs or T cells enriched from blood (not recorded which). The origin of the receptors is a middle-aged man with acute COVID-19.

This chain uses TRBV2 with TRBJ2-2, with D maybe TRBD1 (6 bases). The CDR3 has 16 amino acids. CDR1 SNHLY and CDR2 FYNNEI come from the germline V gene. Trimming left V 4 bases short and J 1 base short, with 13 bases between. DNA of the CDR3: TGTGCCAGCAGTGTCACACAGGGTAGGAACACCGGGGAGCTGTTTTTT. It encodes CASSVTQGRNTGELFF.

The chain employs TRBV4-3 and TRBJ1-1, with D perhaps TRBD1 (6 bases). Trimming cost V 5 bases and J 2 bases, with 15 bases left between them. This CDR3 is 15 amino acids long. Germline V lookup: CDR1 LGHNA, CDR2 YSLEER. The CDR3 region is CASSYGTGINTEAFF. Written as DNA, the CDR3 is TGCGCCAGCAGCTACGGTACAGGGATCAACACTGAAGCTTTCTTT.